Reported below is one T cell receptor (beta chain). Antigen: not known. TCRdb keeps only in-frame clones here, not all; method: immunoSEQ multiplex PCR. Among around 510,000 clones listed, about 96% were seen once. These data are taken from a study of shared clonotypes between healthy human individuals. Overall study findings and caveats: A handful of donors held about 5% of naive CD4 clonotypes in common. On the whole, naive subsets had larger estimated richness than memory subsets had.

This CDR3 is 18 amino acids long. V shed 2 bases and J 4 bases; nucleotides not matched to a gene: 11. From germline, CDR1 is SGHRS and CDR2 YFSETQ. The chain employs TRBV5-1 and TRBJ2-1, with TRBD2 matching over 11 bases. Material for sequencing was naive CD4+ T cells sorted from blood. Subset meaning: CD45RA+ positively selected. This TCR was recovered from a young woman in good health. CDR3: CASSFTSGSGGGYNEQFF. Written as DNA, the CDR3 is TGCGCCAGCAGCTTTACTAGCGGGAGCGGGGGGGGTTACAATGAGCAGTTCTTC. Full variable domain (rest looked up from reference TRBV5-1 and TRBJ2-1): KAGVTQTPRYLIKTRGQQVTLSCSPISGHRSVSWYQQTPGQGLQFLFEYFSETQRNKGNFPGRFSGRQFSNSRSEMNVSTLELGDSALYLCASSFTSGSGGGYNEQFFGPGTRLTVL.